The 6 T cell receptor beta chains below come from one sample, sequenced in a study of OX40 agonist ivuxolimab in advanced cancers. Here immunoSEQ multiplex PCR was the method, and the copy in TCRdb shows in-frame clones only, minus some. Among roughly 58,000 clones listed, 80% to 90% were seen once. Here the sequenced sample was CD4+ or CD8+ T cells sorted from blood, taken in a trial of the OX40 agonist ivuxolimab. The receptors here all came from an adult with an advanced solid tumor such as melanoma, head and neck, liver or kidney cancer.

The chain uses TRBV28 and TRBJ1-2, with D perhaps matching TRBD1 (6 bases). The ends were cut back, 2 bases at V and 0 bases at J, with 13 bases in the middle. The CDR3 spans 16 residues. Germline-derived CDR1 and CDR2 are MDHEN and SYDVKM. The CDR3, as DNA: TGTGCCAGCAGTTTAATGACCCAGGGGCCTAACTATGGCTACACCTTC. This translates into CASSLMTQGPNYGYTF.

The CDR3 spells CASSQSGFQETQYF. In DNA form, the CDR3 reads TGCGCCAGCAGTCAATCGGGCTTCCAAGAGACCCAGTACTTC. The gene calls are TRBV23-1 and TRBJ2-5; unclear D gene. TRBV23-1 has ORF status, its function being uncertain. There are 14 residues in the CDR3. The V and J ends lost 0 bases and 1 base respectively, with 6 bases between them.

V is TRBV7-2 and J is TRBJ2-3, with 10 bases aligning to TRBD2. J was trimmed by 3 bases and V by 2 bases; bases with no gene match: 8. The CDR3 contains 17 residues. CDR1 and CDR2 from the germline V gene are SGHTA and FQGNSA. The CDR3 region is CASSLSSSGSVTDTQYF. CDR3 nucleotide sequence: TGTGCCAGCAGCTTATCTTCTAGCGGGAGCGTAACAGATACGCAGTATTTT.

This clone was observed once. The chain employs TRBV30 and TRBJ2-2, with a weak D call TRBD2 (6 bases). The CDR3 is 14 amino acids. Trimming left V 4 bases short and J 0 bases short, with 9 bases between. Germline V lookup: CDR1 GTSNPN, CDR2 SVGIG (reference sequence). CDR3: CAWKRLANTGELFF. CDR3 nucleotide sequence: TGTGCCTGGAAGCGACTAGCGAACACCGGGGAGCTGTTTTTT.

This chain joins TRBV19 and TRBJ1-5; D might be TRBD1 (6 bases). The germline gives CDR1 LNHDA, CDR2 SQIVND (reference sequence). The CDR3 covers 13 residues. Trimming removed 6 bases at V and 8 bases at J, with 14 bases between. CDR3 nucleotides: TGTGCCAGTAGATTACAGGGAGGGGAGCCCCAGCATTTT. It codes for CASRLQGGEPQHF.

The J gene is TRBJ2-1, the V gene TRBV11-2, with 9 bases matching TRBD2. From germline, CDR1 is SGHAT and CDR2 FQNNGV. This CDR3 region has 17 residues. The V gene end was trimmed by 4 bases and the J gene end by 2 bases; junction bases not matched to a gene: 9. The CDR3 sequence: CASSSFSGRGTYNEQFF. CDR3 in DNA: TGTGCCAGCAGCTCCTTTAGCGGGAGAGGGACCTACAATGAGCAGTTCTTC.